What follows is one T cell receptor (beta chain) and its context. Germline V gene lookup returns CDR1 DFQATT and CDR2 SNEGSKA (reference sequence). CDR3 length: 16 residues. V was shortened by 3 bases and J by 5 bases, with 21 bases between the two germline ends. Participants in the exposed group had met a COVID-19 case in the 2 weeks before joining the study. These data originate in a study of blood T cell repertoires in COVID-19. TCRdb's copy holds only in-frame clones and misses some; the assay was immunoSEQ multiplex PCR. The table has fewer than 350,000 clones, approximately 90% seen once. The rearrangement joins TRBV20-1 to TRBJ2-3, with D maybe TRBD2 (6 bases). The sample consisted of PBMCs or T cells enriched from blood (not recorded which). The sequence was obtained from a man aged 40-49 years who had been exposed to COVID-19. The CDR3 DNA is TGCAGTGCTAGTCCCCCCGACGGGAGAAGTTTAGATACGCAGTATTTT. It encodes CSASPPDGRSLDTQYF.